One and the same sample provided the 9 T cell receptor beta chains below, sequenced in a study of early T cells in non-severe SARS-CoV-2 infection. TCRdb passed the 5' RACE reads through MiXCR, listing each CDR3 protein once. The sample yields around 30,000 distinct CDR3 sequences, about 5.3% seen once. The sample comprised whole blood. These receptors all stem from an adult who was a healthcare worker with PCR-confirmed SARS-CoV-2 infection or an uninfected control (not recorded which).

This clonotype was observed many times. V and J are TRBV29-1 and TRBJ2-5; a possible D gene is TRBD2 (7 bases). The germline V gene encodes CDR1 SQVTM and CDR2 ANQGSEA. The CDR3 covers 12 residues. Between the trimmed V and J ends, which lost 5 bases and 5 bases, there was a span of 12 bases. The CDR3 is CSVPGGLETQYF. In DNA, the CDR3 is TGCAGCGTTCCGGGGGGCCTTGAGACCCAGTACTTC.

This clonotype was recorded many times. The J gene is TRBJ1-6, the V gene TRBV5-1; TRBD1 matches at 11 bases. Germline assignment: CDR1 SGHRS and CDR2 YFSETQ. After removal of 1 base from V and 4 bases from J, the junction contained 4 bases not matched to a gene. This CDR3 is built from 17 residues. The CDR3 spells CASSLNGDRGYNSPLHF. In nucleotides, the CDR3 is TGCGCCAGCAGCTTGAATGGGGACAGGGGGTATAATTCACCCCTCCACTTT.

This clonotype has a count of ten or more. The rearrangement links TRBV30 to TRBJ2-3; D is perhaps TRBD1 (6 bases). The CDR3 runs to 16 residues. The germline V and J ends were trimmed by 0 bases and 3 bases, with 16 bases remaining between them. From germline, CDR1 is GTSNPN and CDR2 SVGIG (reference sequence). The CDR3 nucleotides read TGTGCCTGGAGTGTAAGGCGGACAGACCTTACAGATACGCAGTATTTT. This codes for CAWSVRRTDLTDTQYF.

This clonotype was detected many times. The chain uses TRBV18 and TRBJ2-5; no reliable D call. The length of the CDR3 is 10 residues. Germline V gene data show CDR1 as KGHSH and CDR2 as LQKENI. Trimming cost V 6 bases and J 4 bases, with 3 bases left between them. CDR3 in amino acids: CASSGETQYF. The CDR3 nucleotides are TGTGCCAGCTCTGGAGAGACCCAGTACTTC.

At least ten counts were recorded for this clonotype. The rearrangement joins TRBV20-1 to TRBJ1-3; no reliable D call. V was cut by 3 bases and J by 0 bases, with 12 bases left in between. The germline CDR1 and CDR2 sequences are DFQATT and SNEGSKA (reference sequence). The CDR3 has 15 residues. The CDR3 DNA reads TGCAGTGCTAGGGGCAGACTCTACTCTGGAAACACCATATATTTT. Its translation: CSARGRLYSGNTIYF.

Only a few counts were recorded for this clonotype. This sequence joins TRBV6-5 and TRBJ2-6, with a tentative D call TRBD2 (5 bases). CDR3 size: 17 residues. CDR1 and CDR2 (germline): MNHEY, SVGAGI. With 0 bases removed from V and 0 bases from J, the gap between germline ends came to 9 bases. This CDR3 is CASSYSTTASGANVLTF. The CDR3, as DNA: TGTGCCAGCAGTTACTCGACTACGGCCTCTGGGGCCAACGTCCTGACTTTC.

This clonotype came up many times. This chain uses TRBV6-2 or TRBV6-3 with TRBJ2-1; D unresolved. Trimming cost V 0 bases and J 7 bases, with 7 bases left between them. Germline assignment: CDR1 MNHEY and CDR2 SVGEGT. The CDR3 runs 13 residues. The CDR3 spells CASSYSPQNEQFF. CDR3 bases: TGTGCCAGCAGTTACTCACCTCAGAATGAGCAGTTCTTC.

This rearrangement joins TRBV7-6 to TRBJ2-7; D ambiguous. Looked up from germline, CDR1 is SGHVS and CDR2 is FNYEAQ. The CDR3 has 14 amino acids. V lost 1 base to trimming and J lost 2 bases, with 9 bases between them. The CDR3 loop reads CASSLVAETYEQYF. CDR3 in DNA: TGTGCCAGCAGCTTAGTTGCGGAGACCTACGAGCAGTACTTC.

The rearrangement links TRBV12-3 or TRBV12-4 to TRBJ2-7; TRBD2 might be the D (5 bases). With 7 bases removed from V and 2 bases from J, the gap between germline ends came to 15 bases. The CDR3 has 14 amino acids. CDR3 bases: TGTGCCAGCACAAACCCAGCGGTGACCTACGAGCAGTACTTC. It is translated as CASTNPAVTYEQYF.